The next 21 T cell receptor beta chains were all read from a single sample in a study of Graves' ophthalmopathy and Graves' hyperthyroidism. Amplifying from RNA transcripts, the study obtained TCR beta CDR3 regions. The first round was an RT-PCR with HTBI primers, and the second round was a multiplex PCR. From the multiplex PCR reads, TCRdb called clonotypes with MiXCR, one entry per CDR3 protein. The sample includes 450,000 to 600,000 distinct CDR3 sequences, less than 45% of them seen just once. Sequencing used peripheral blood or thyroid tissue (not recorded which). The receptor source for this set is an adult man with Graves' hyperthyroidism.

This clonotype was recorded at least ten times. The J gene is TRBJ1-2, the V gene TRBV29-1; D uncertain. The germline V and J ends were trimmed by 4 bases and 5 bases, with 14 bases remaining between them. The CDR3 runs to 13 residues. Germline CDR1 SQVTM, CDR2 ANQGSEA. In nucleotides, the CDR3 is TGCAGCGTTGTTCCAGTCGGACTATATGGCTACACCTTC. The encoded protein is CSVVPVGLYGYTF.

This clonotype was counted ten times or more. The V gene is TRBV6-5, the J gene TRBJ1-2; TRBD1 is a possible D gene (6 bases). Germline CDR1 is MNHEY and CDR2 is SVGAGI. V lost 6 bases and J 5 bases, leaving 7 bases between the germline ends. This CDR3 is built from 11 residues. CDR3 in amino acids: CASSQGYGYTF. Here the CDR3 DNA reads TGTGCCAGCAGCCAGGGGTATGGCTACACCTTC.

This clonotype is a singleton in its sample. The CDR3 DNA reads as TGTGCCAGTAGTTCGACCGGACAGGACAACCAAGAGACCCAGCATTTT. Translating gives CASSSTGQDNQETQHF. The chain is built from TRBV19 and TRBJ1-5, with TRBD1 identical over 7 bases. CDR1 is LNHDA and CDR2 is SQIVND in the germline V gene (reference sequence). The CDR3 extends over 16 amino acids. Unmatched junction bases numbered 18, after V lost 5 bases and J lost 11 bases.

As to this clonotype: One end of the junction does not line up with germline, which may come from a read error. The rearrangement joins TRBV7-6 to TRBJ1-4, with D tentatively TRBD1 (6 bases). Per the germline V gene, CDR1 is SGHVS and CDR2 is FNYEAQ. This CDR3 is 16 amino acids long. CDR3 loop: CAGSLNGGGRNEKLFF. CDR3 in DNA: TGTGCCGGCAGCTTAAATGGGGGCGGACGGAATGAAAAACTGTTTTTT.

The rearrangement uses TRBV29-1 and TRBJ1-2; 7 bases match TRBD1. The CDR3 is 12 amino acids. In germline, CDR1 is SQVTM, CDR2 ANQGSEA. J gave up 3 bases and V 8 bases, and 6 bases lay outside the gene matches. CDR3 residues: CSHLGQDYGYTF. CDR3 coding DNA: TGCAGCCACCTAGGACAGGACTATGGCTACACCTTC.

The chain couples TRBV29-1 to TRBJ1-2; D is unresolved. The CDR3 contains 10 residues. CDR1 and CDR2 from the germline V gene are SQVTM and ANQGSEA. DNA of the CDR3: TGCAACAGTTGGGCTGATGGCTACACCTTC. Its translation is CNSWADGYTF.

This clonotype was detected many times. CDR3 region: CASSTIGVSYEQYF. CDR3 coding DNA: TGTGCCAGTAGTACCATTGGGGTTTCCTACGAGCAGTACTTC. The rearrangement joins TRBV19 to TRBJ2-7; D is unclear. The CDR3 is 14 amino acids. V was cut by 4 bases and J by 1 base, with 11 bases left in between. Germline V lookup: CDR1 LNHDA, CDR2 SQIVND (reference sequence).

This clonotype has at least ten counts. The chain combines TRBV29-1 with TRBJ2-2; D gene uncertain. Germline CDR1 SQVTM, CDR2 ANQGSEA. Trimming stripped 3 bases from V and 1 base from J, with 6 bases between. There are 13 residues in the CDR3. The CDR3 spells CSVDSGNTGELFF. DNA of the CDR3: TGCAGCGTTGATTCGGGGAACACCGGGGAGCTGTTTTTT.

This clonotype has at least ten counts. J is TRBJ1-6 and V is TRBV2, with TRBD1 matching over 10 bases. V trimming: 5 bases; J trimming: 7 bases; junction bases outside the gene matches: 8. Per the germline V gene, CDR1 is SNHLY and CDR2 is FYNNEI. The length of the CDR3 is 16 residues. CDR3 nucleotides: TGTGCCAGCAGTCCATATGTGACAGGGGGCAATTCACCCCTCCACTTT. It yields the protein CASSPYVTGGNSPLHF.

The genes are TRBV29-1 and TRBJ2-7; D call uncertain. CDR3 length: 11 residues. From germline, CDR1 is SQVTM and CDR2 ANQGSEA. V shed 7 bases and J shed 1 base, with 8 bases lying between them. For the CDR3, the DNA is TGCAGCGGTTTGGGGTCCTACGAGCAGTACTTC. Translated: CSGLGSYEQYF.

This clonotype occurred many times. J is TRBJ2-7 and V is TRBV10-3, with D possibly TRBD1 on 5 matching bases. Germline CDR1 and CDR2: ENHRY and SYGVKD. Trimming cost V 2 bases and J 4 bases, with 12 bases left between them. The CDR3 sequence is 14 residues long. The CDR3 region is CAISEIRGGYEQYF. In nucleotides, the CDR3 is TGTGCCATCAGTGAGATAAGGGGTGGATACGAGCAGTACTTC.

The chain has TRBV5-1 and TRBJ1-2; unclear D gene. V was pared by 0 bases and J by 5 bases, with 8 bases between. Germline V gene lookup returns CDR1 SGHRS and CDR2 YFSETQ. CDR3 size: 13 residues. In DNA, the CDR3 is TGCGCCAGCAGCTTGGTATCGGAGTATGGCTACACCTTC. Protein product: CASSLVSEYGYTF.

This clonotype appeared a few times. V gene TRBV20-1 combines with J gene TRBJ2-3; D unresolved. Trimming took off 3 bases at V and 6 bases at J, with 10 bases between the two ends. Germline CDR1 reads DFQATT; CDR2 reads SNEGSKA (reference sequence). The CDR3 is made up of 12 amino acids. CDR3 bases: TGCAGTGCTAGTGAGACGGACGATACGCAGTATTTT. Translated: CSASETDDTQYF.

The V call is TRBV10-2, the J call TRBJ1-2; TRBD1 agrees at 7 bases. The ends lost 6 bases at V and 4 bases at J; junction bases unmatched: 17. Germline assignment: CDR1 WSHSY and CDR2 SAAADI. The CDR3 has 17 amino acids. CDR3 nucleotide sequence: TGCGCCAGCAGAAGAGGACAGGTGGGCCTGTGGGGCTATGGCTACACCTTC. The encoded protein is CASRRGQVGLWGYGYTF.

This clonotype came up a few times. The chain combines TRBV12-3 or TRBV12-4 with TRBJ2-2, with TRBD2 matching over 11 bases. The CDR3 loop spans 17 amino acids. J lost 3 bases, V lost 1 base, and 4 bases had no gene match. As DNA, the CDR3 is TGTGCCAGCAGTTTAGAACTAGCGGGAGTGTACACCGGGGAGCTGTTTTTT. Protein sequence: CASSLELAGVYTGELFF.

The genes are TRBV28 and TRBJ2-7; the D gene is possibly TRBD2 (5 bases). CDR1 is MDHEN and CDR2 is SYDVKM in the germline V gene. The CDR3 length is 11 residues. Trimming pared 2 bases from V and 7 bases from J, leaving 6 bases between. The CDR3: CASSLIAEQYF. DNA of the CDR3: TGTGCCAGCAGTTTAATAGCGGAGCAGTACTTC.

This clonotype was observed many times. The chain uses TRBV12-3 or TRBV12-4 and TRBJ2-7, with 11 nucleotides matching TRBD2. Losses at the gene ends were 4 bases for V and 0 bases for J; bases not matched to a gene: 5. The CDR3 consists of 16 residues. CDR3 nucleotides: TGTGCCAGCAGTTATTTTAGCGGGAGGGTCTCCTACGAGCAGTACTTC. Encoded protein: CASSYFSGRVSYEQYF.

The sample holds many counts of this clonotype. CDR3 in amino acids: CATSEGALYGYTF. In DNA, the CDR3 is TGTGCCACCAGTGAAGGGGCTCTATATGGCTACACCTTC. The J gene is TRBJ1-2, the V gene TRBV24-1; the D gene is possibly TRBD1 (5 bases). This CDR3 is 13 amino acids long. V was shortened by 4 bases and J by 5 bases, with 10 bases between the two germline ends. The germline gives CDR1 KGHDR, CDR2 SFDVKD.

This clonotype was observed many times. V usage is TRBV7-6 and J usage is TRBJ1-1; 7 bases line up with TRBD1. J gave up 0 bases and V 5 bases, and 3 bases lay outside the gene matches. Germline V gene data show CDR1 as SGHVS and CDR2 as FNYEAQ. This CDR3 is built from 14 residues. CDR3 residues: CASSPRGMNTEAFF. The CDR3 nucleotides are TGTGCCAGCAGCCCCAGGGGGATGAACACTGAAGCTTTCTTT.

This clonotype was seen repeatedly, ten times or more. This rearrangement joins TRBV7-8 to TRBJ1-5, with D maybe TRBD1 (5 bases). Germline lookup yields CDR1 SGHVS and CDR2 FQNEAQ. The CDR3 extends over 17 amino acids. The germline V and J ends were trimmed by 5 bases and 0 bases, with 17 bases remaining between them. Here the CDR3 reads CASSLEGKGYSNQPQHF. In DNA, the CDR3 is TGTGCCAGCAGCCTAGAGGGGAAGGGCTATAGCAATCAGCCCCAGCATTTT.

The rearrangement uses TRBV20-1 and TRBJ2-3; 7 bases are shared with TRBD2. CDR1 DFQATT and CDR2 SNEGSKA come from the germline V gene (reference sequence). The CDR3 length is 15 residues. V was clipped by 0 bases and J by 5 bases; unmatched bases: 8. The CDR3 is CSARDGSSGGDTQYF. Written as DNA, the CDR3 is TGCAGTGCTAGAGATGGGTCTAGCGGTGGAGATACGCAGTATTTT.